Listed here are 16 T cell receptor beta chains from one sample, sequenced in a study of control samples from healthy donors and cancer patients. The repertoire was sequenced with immunoSEQ multiplex PCR; TCRdb's copy has only in-frame clones and lacks some. The sample contains about 190,000 clones, roughly nine tenths of which appear only once. Sample: blood. All receptors come from a young man in good health.

In this sample, this clone turned up once. The rearrangement links TRBV3-1 (or the pseudogene TRBV3-2) to TRBJ1-2; 9 bases fit TRBD1. Trimming cost V 3 bases and J 3 bases; bases outside gene matches: 5. The CDR3 runs 15 residues. The germline gives CDR1 LGHDT, CDR2 YNNKEL (reference sequence). The CDR3 here is CASSQRDREHYGYTF. The CDR3 DNA follows: TGTGCCAGCAGCCAGAGGGACAGGGAACACTATGGCTACACCTTC.

This chain joins TRBV5-1 and TRBJ2-1; 14 bases fit TRBD2. The V segment lost 0 bases and the J segment 5 bases; nucleotides outside the gene matches: 7. The CDR3 has 18 residues. In germline, CDR1 is SGHRS, CDR2 YFSETQ. The CDR3 loop reads CASSLAGGLAGENNEQFF. CDR3 sequence (DNA): TGCGCCAGCAGCTTGGCCGGGGGACTAGCGGGGGAAAACAATGAGCAGTTCTTC.

The chain employs TRBV6-5 and TRBJ1-6; the D is unclear. The CDR3 loop spans 16 amino acids. V lost 1 base to trimming and J lost 5 bases, with 12 bases between them. Germline assignment: CDR1 MNHEY and CDR2 SVGAGI. This CDR3 is CASSYFNTADNSPLHF. The CDR3 region has the DNA TGTGCCAGCAGTTACTTTAACACAGCGGATAATTCACCCCTCCACTTT.

In the case of this clone: Other DNA variants within this sample encode the same CDR3. V gene TRBV5-1 combines with J gene TRBJ1-2, with D tentatively TRBD1 (5 bases). V shed 0 bases and J shed 3 bases, with 6 bases lying between them. Germline-derived CDR1 and CDR2 are SGHRS and YFSETQ. The CDR3 covers 13 residues. The chain's CDR3 is CASSLGGDYGYTF. In nucleotides, the CDR3 is TGCGCCAGCAGCTTGGGAGGGGACTATGGCTACACCTTC.

The chain combines TRBV11-2 with TRBJ2-7; 7 bases are a match to TRBD2. V lost 2 bases, J lost 4 bases, and 11 bases stayed unmatched. The CDR3 runs to 16 residues. In germline, CDR1 is SGHAT, CDR2 FQNNGV. CDR3 DNA: TGTGCCAGCAGCTTAAAAGGGAACGGGGGGTTTTACGAGCAGTACTTC. Translation gives CASSLKGNGGFYEQYF.

The chain recombines TRBV10-3 with TRBJ2-1, with 9 bases that match TRBD2. Trimming at V came to 5 bases and at J to 8 bases, leaving 7 bases not matched to a gene. CDR1 is ENHRY, CDR2 SYGVKD, per germline. CDR3 length: 14 residues. This CDR3 reads CAISSGGFSDEQFF. The CDR3 region has the DNA TGTGCCATCAGTAGCGGGGGGTTCAGCGATGAGCAGTTCTTC.

The chain joins TRBV7-9 to TRBJ2-1; D might be TRBD1 (6 bases). This CDR3 spans 16 amino acids. Trimming shortened V by 5 bases and J by 6 bases, and 20 bases separated the two germline ends. Per germline, CDR1 SEHNR and CDR2 FQNEAQ (reference sequence). CDR3 sequence (DNA): TGTGCCAGCAGCCCGACCGGGACATACCCCGTCAATGAGCAGTTCTTC. Protein sequence: CASSPTGTYPVNEQFF.

V and J are TRBV24-1 and TRBJ1-5; D remains unclear. This CDR3 contains 12 residues. Per germline, CDR1 KGHDR and CDR2 SFDVKD. Trimming cost V 1 base and J 7 bases, with 4 bases left between them. Here the CDR3 DNA reads TGTGCCACCAGTGATTTTAACCAGCCCCAGCATTTT. Translated, it gives CATSDFNQPQHF.

This clone was seen a few times. The rearrangement uses TRBV2 and TRBJ1-5; D remains unclear. Trimming shortened V by 9 bases and J by 5 bases, and 14 bases separated the two germline ends. CDR3 size: 13 residues. Looked up from germline, CDR1 is SNHLY and CDR2 is FYNNEI. CDR3 residues: CARAGGRDQPQHF. The DNA of the CDR3 is TGTGCCAGGGCTGGCGGCCGGGATCAGCCCCAGCATTTT.

This chain joins TRBV5-1 and TRBJ2-1; D may be TRBD2 (6 bases). Deletions cut 3 bases from V and 9 bases from J, with 16 bases between. Germline-derived CDR1 and CDR2 are SGHRS and YFSETQ. The CDR3 has 14 amino acids. The CDR3 here is CASSYPTSSGEQFF. The CDR3 DNA sequence: TGCGCCAGCAGCTACCCTACTAGCAGTGGTGAGCAGTTCTTC.

The chain uses TRBV18 and TRBJ1-4; D gene uncertain. CDR3 size: 14 residues. The ends were cut back, 3 bases at V and 6 bases at J, with 11 bases in the middle. The germline gives CDR1 KGHSH, CDR2 LQKENI. The CDR3 DNA is TGTGCCAGCTCACCGGGCAGGCCCGATGAAAAACTGTTTTTT. Protein sequence: CASSPGRPDEKLFF.

The rearrangement links TRBV11-3 to TRBJ2-1, with TRBD2 matching 8 bases. Trimming at V came to 5 bases and at J to 4 bases, leaving 10 bases not matched to a gene. CDR3 length equals 16 residues. Per the germline V gene, CDR1 is SGHNT and CDR2 is YENEEA. This CDR3 reads CASSDRGAGAYNEQFF. As DNA, the CDR3 is TGTGCCAGCAGCGATAGGGGAGCGGGGGCATACAATGAGCAGTTCTTC.

The rearrangement joins TRBV10-3 to TRBJ2-1; 9 bases match TRBD1. The CDR3 sequence is 14 residues long. The germline CDR1 and CDR2 sequences are ENHRY and SYGVKD. Unmatched junction bases numbered 2, after V lost 5 bases and J lost 3 bases. This chain's CDR3 is CAISTGGGYNEQFF. CDR3 sequence (DNA): TGTGCCATCAGTACAGGGGGCGGCTACAATGAGCAGTTCTTC.

The V and J genes are TRBV25-1 and TRBJ2-3; D not certain. Germline V CDR1 and CDR2: MGHDK, SYGVNS. CDR3 length: 14 amino acids. V lost 6 bases to trimming and J lost 0 bases, with 10 bases between them. As DNA, the CDR3 is TGTGCCAGCAGACTCTGGGCTAGCACAGATACGCAGTATTTT. This codes for CASRLWASTDTQYF.

V and J are TRBV2 and TRBJ1-1; 9 bases are shared with TRBD1. The CDR3 spans 16 residues. CDR1 and CDR2 from the germline V gene are SNHLY and FYNNEI. Trimming took 5 bases from V and 6 from J; bases not matched to a gene: 13. In DNA, the CDR3 is TGTGCCAGCAGTAAGGGAACCGGGACAGGGCACCCTGAAGCTTTCTTT. Protein sequence: CASSKGTGTGHPEAFF.

The rearrangement links TRBV9 to TRBJ2-7, with 7 bases lining up with TRBD2. Trimming at V came to 4 bases and at J to 5 bases, leaving 12 bases not matched to a gene. The CDR3 runs to 15 residues. Germline assignment: CDR1 SGDLS and CDR2 YYNGEE. The CDR3 region is CASSPTGLAGDEQYF. The CDR3 DNA reads as TGTGCCAGCAGCCCCACTGGGTTAGCGGGTGACGAGCAGTACTTC.